This TCR beta chain was captured in a study of cytomegalovirus exposure and HLA in healthy donors. The PCR had 60 Vbeta and 13 Jbeta primers. The protocol was immunoSEQ multiplex PCR, while the TCRdb copy is restricted to in-frame clones and leaves out a portion. This sample has some 150,000 clones, with around 77% found just once. Germline CDR1 SGHTA, CDR2 FQGTGA. This CDR3 region has 16 residues. The ends lost 5 bases at V and 0 bases at J; junction bases unmatched: 6. The source is a woman aged 25 to 45 in good health and CMV-seronegative. Sequencing was done on a sample of PBMCs. This sequence joins TRBV7-3 and TRBJ2-5; 10 positions match TRBD1. CDR3: CASSLSDRGYQETQYF. CDR3 nucleotides: TGTGCCAGCAGCCTATCGGACAGGGGGTACCAAGAGACCCAGTACTTC.